This passage covers 31 T cell receptor beta chains from one sample sequenced in a study of post-analysis software for immune sequencing data. Unique-molecular-identifier-tagged TCR beta cDNA libraries were used. TCRdb re-called the PCR reads with MiXCR, one entry per CDR3 protein. The data show 450,000 to 650,000 distinct CDR3 sequences, 44% seen once. General study findings and limits: Four to six TRBV segments, including TRBV5-6, TRBV5-1 and TRBV20-1, were more frequent in patients than controls.

These receptors have no identified antigens. The sequenced material came from blood. These receptors came from a girl aged 10-17 years with multiple sclerosis.

Concerning this clonotype itself: The DNA is left out, because the CDR3 cannot be placed on it with certainty; the CDR3 is given as TCRdb lists it. The chain joins TRBV29-1 to TRBJ1-3. Inclusive of both ends, the CDR3 amounts to 13 amino acids. Germline loops: CDR1 SQVTM, CDR2 ANQGSEA. The CDR3 protein is CSVARGSGNTRYF.

The rearrangement uses TRBV7-2 and TRBJ1-1; D remains unclear. The V gene's germline CDR1 is SGHTA and CDR2 FQGNSA. V dropped 1 base and J dropped 1 base, with 10 bases sitting between them. The CDR3 length is 15 residues. The CDR3 DNA reads as TGTGCCAGCAGCTTAGGACTCACCCCGAACACTGAAGCTTTCTTT. Translating it yields CASSLGLTPNTEAFF.

The chain employs TRBV12-3 or TRBV12-4 and TRBJ2-7; D remains ambiguous. This CDR3 is built from 13 residues. The V end lost 1 base, the J end lost 5 bases, and 9 bases lay between the germline ends. The CDR3 DNA reads TGTGCCAGCAGTTTAGTTCCGACAAACGAGCAGTACTTC. Its protein product is CASSLVPTNEQYF.

CDR3 DNA sequence: TGTGCCACCAGTGATTTTAGCGGGAGTAAGAGCTCCTACAATGAGCAGTTCTTC. Its translation: CATSDFSGSKSSYNEQFF. The gene calls are TRBV24-1 and TRBJ2-1, with TRBD2 identical over 9 bases. Germline CDR1 KGHDR, CDR2 SFDVKD. Trimming cost V 1 base and J 0 bases; bases outside gene matches: 6. The CDR3 has 18 residues.

The chain is built from TRBV29-1 and TRBJ2-5, with D unresolved. The CDR3 is 12 residues long. Trimming shortened V by 4 bases and J by 2 bases, and 8 bases separated the two germline ends. The germline CDR1 and CDR2 sequences are SQVTM and ANQGSEA. CDR3 sequence: CSVGRPQETQYF. CDR3 in DNA: TGCAGCGTTGGACGCCCACAAGAGACCCAGTACTTC.

There are a few counts of this clonotype. The junction differs from germline at one of its ends, possibly a read error. V usage is TRBV5-5 and J usage is TRBJ2-2; the D call may be TRBD1 or TRBD2 (5 bases each). CDR1 and CDR2 from the germline V gene are SGHKS and YYEKEE (reference sequence). The CDR3 has 13 residues. CDR3 region: CASNLGDTGELFF. The CDR3 DNA follows: TGTGCCAGCAACTTGGGGGACACCGGGGAGCTGTTTTTT. Full variable domain (remainder filled in from reference TRBV5-5 and TRBJ2-2): DAGVTQSPTHLIKTRGQQVTLRCSPISGHKSVSWYQQVLGQGPQFIFQYYEKEERGRGNFPDRFSARQFPNYSSELNVNALLLGDSALYLCASNLGDTGELFFGEGSRLTVL.

The chain recombines TRBV13 with TRBJ2-4; D unresolved. The CDR3 contains 17 residues. V dropped 3 bases and J dropped 0 bases, with 15 bases sitting between them. CDR1 and CDR2 (germline): PRHDT, FYEKMQ (reference sequence). The CDR3: CASSFSTVVKAKNIQYF. DNA of the CDR3: TGTGCCAGCAGCTTCTCGACGGTAGTCAAAGCCAAAAACATTCAGTACTTC.

This clonotype has more than one count but fewer than ten. This sequence joins TRBV7-9 and TRBJ2-1, with D possibly called TRBD1 or TRBD2 (5 bases each). CDR1 is SEHNR and CDR2 is FQNEAQ in the germline V gene (reference sequence). V lost 5 bases, J lost 5 bases, and 13 bases lay in between. The CDR3 length is 14 residues. CDR3 in amino acids: CASSPTGLNNEQFF. CDR3 DNA: TGTGCCAGCAGCCCAACAGGACTGAACAATGAGCAGTTCTTC. The whole variable domain, remainder taken from reference TRBV7-9 and TRBJ2-1, is DTGVSQNPRHKITKRGQNVTFRCDPISEHNRLYWYRQTLGQGPEFLTYFQNEAQLEKSRLLSDRFSAERPKGSFSTLEIQRTEQGDSAMYLCASSPTGLNNEQFFGPGTRLTVL.

The rearrangement joins TRBV7-9 to TRBJ2-3; 12 bases are a match to TRBD2. This CDR3 is 15 amino acids long. Trimming removed 7 bases from V and 5 bases from J; junction bases left unmatched: 7. CDR1 is SEHNR and CDR2 is FQNEAQ in the germline V gene (reference sequence). The CDR3 sequence is CASTKTSGGKDTQYF. CDR3 coding DNA: TGTGCCAGCACCAAGACTAGCGGGGGAAAAGATACGCAGTATTTT.

This clonotype showed up just a few times. This chain links TRBV5-1 with TRBJ2-1, with unresolved D. The CDR3 runs 13 residues. V shed 6 bases and J shed 5 bases, with 12 bases lying between them. The V gene's germline CDR1 is SGHRS and CDR2 YFSETQ. CDR3 bases: TGCGCCAGCACCACCTTACCTAACAATGAGCAGTTCTTC. It specifies CASTTLPNNEQFF.

The chain uses TRBV20-1 and TRBJ2-4, with D perhaps TRBD1 or TRBD2 (6 bases each). The J call is in doubt because the DNA end fits TRBJ2-5 better. The CDR3 has 16 residues. In germline, CDR1 is DFQATT, CDR2 SNEGSKA (reference sequence). For the CDR3, the DNA is TGCAGTGCTAGAGATCGGGGGCGGGGAGTCCAAGAGACCCAGTACTTC. Amino acid sequence: CSARDRGRGVQETQYF.

This rearrangement joins TRBV5-1 to TRBJ2-5, with 10 positions matching TRBD1. The J call is in doubt because the DNA end fits TRBJ2-7 better. Germline values: CDR1 SGHRS, CDR2 YFSETQ. This CDR3 spans 14 amino acids. CDR3 residues: CASSAPGQGNEQYF. In nucleotides, the CDR3 is TGCGCCAGCAGCGCGCCGGGACAGGGGAACGAGCAGTACTTC.

The chain carries TRBV20-1 and TRBJ1-5; TRBD1 is a possible D gene (5 bases). This CDR3 contains 13 residues. Germline V lookup: CDR1 DFQATT, CDR2 SNEGSKA (reference sequence). V shed 6 bases and J shed 5 bases, with 14 bases lying between them. The CDR3 sequence is CSAGEGSYQPQHF. The DNA of the CDR3 is TGCAGTGCGGGCGAGGGGAGCTATCAGCCCCAGCATTTT.

The rearrangement joins TRBV7-8 to TRBJ2-5; D not resolved. The germline CDR1 and CDR2 sequences are SGHVS and FQNEAQ. CDR3 length: 13 residues. V was pared by 4 bases and J by 5 bases, with 11 bases between. CDR3 loop: CASSSARMETQYF. CDR3 DNA: TGTGCCAGCAGCTCCGCCCGGATGGAGACCCAGTACTTC.

The J gene is TRBJ2-1, the V gene TRBV5-1, with TRBD2 as a possible D gene (5 bases). From germline, CDR1 is SGHRS and CDR2 YFSETQ. CDR3 size: 15 residues. Trimming stripped 5 bases from V and 0 bases from J, with 12 bases between. The CDR3 DNA sequence: TGCGCCAGCAGACTTCCGGGGAGCTCCTACAATGAGCAGTTCTTC. Its protein is CASRLPGSSYNEQFF.

The chain carries TRBV11-3 and TRBJ2-1; TRBD2 matches 7 bases. The germline gives CDR1 SGHNT, CDR2 YENEEA. The CDR3 spans 14 residues. V dropped 3 bases and J dropped 5; count of bases not matched to a gene: 4. The CDR3 coding sequence is TGTGCCAGCAGCTTCCAGCGGGGCGACAATGAGCAGTTCTTC. Its protein product is CASSFQRGDNEQFF.

This sequence joins TRBV6-4 and TRBJ2-1; D is tentatively TRBD1 or TRBD2 (6 bases each). Germline CDR1 reads MRHNA; CDR2 reads SNTAGT. V lost 4 bases, J lost 6 bases, and 13 bases lay in between. CDR3 length: 14 amino acids. The CDR3 reads CASSAGVGGNEQFF. DNA for the CDR3: TGTGCCAGCAGTGCAGGGGTCGGGGGCAATGAGCAGTTCTTC.

The V and J genes are TRBV20-1 and TRBJ2-3; 10 positions agree with TRBD1. The length of the CDR3 is 14 residues. Germline V gene sequence: CDR1 DFQATT, CDR2 SNEGSKA (reference sequence). J was trimmed by 1 base and V by 6 bases; bases with no gene match: 4. CDR3 nucleotide sequence: TGCAGTGCCCTAGGACAGGGGGGCACAGATACGCAGTATTTT. Translated: CSALGQGGTDTQYF.

This clonotype turned up a few times. The chain joins TRBV10-3 to TRBJ1-6; unclear D gene. In germline, CDR1 is ENHRY, CDR2 SYGVKD. V lost 0 bases and J 9 bases, leaving 6 bases between the germline ends. The CDR3 length is 13 residues. The CDR3, as DNA: TGTGCCATCAGTGAGTCGGAGGTTTCACCCCTCCACTTT. Residues: CAISESEVSPLHF.

The chain recombines TRBV11-1 with TRBJ2-5; D gene ambiguous. The ends were cut back, 1 base at V and 1 base at J, with 10 bases in the middle. Germline CDR1 reads SGHAT; CDR2 reads FQDESV (reference sequence). The CDR3 length is 15 residues. The CDR3 sequence: CASSLDYSGQETQYF. DNA for the CDR3: TGTGCCAGCAGCTTAGATTATTCGGGCCAAGAGACCCAGTACTTC.

To note about this clonotype: A read error may produce the germline difference seen at one junction end. V and J are TRBV12-3 or TRBV12-4 and TRBJ2-5; D possibly matches TRBD1 or TRBD2 (7 bases each). The J call is in doubt because the DNA end fits TRBJ2-7 better. The CDR3 is 16 amino acids. This CDR3 is CAGSPLGSGGGYEQYF. CDR3 bases: TGTGCCGGCAGTCCCCTCGGGTCAGGGGGAGGGTACGAGCAGTACTTC.

This clonotype was counted a few times. The DNA for the CDR3 is TGTGCCAGCAGCCCCAGACAGCAAGAGACCCAGTACTTC. It is translated as CASSPRQQETQYF. This chain connects TRBV7-2 to TRBJ2-5; a weak D match, TRBD1 (5 bases). This CDR3 contains 13 residues. Germline V gene sequence: CDR1 SGHTA, CDR2 FQGNSA. The germline V and J ends were trimmed by 5 bases and 2 bases, with 9 bases remaining between them.

The chain is built from TRBV5-1 and TRBJ2-1; 9 bases agree with TRBD1. Trimming removed 3 bases from V and 10 bases from J; junction bases left unmatched: 8. There are 14 residues in the CDR3. Germline loops: CDR1 SGHRS, CDR2 YFSETQ. The CDR3 DNA is TGCGCCAGCAGCTCCGGGACAGGGTCCTACGAGCAGTTCTTC. It codes for CASSSGTGSYEQFF.

The chain couples TRBV12-3 or TRBV12-4 to TRBJ1-2, with D possibly matching TRBD1 (6 bases). The CDR3 loop spans 14 amino acids. Trimming cost V 2 bases and J 4 bases, with 11 bases left between them. The CDR3: CASSLRRQAYGYTF. The CDR3 DNA sequence: TGTGCCAGCAGTTTACGGCGACAGGCCTATGGCTACACCTTC.

The chain uses TRBV28 and TRBJ2-1; D gene unclear. The CDR3 loop spans 16 amino acids. The V and J ends lost 1 base and 0 bases respectively, with 10 bases between them. CDR1 is MDHEN, CDR2 SYDVKM, per germline. The CDR3 is CASSLYGVSSYNEQFF. DNA of the CDR3: TGTGCCAGCAGTTTATATGGCGTTAGCTCCTACAATGAGCAGTTCTTC. Complete variable domain (other parts from reference TRBV28 and TRBJ2-1): DVKVTQSSRYLVKRTGEKVFLECVQDMDHENMFWYRQDPGLGLRLIYFSYDVKMKEKGDIPEGYSVSREKKERFSLILESASTNQTSMYLCASSLYGVSSYNEQFFGPGTRLTVL.

The chain employs TRBV7-9 and TRBJ2-1; 11 bases match TRBD2. The trim removed 3 bases at V and 9 bases at J, leaving 7 bases unmatched. The germline CDR1 and CDR2 sequences are SEHNR and FQNEAQ (reference sequence). The CDR3 length is 15 residues. CDR3 in DNA: TGTGCCAGCAGCTTTAGCGGGGGGGCCGTAGGTGAGCAGTTCTTC. Amino acid sequence: CASSFSGGAVGEQFF.

The chain recombines TRBV6-5 with TRBJ2-1; TRBD1 aligns across 8 bases. Germline CDR1 MNHEY, CDR2 SVGAGI. CDR3 size: 15 residues. V lost 5 bases and J lost 2; bases outside the gene matches: 5. The CDR3 spells CASSITGQAYNEQFF. In DNA form, the CDR3 reads TGTGCCAGCAGTATAACGGGACAGGCCTACAATGAGCAGTTCTTC.

This clonotype was picked up a small number of times. J is TRBJ1-2 and V is TRBV12-3 or TRBV12-4, with 12 bases aligning to TRBD1. V shed 6 bases, J shed 8 bases, and the junction held 7 bases outside the gene matches. The CDR3 has 14 amino acids. In DNA, the CDR3 is TGTGCCAGCAGCCCGGGACAGGGGGCCGGGGGCTACACCTTC. It translates to CASSPGQGAGGYTF.

Concerning this clonotype: A junction end diverges from the germline sequence, so it may reflect a read error. The chain employs TRBV7-2 and TRBJ1-2; the D is unclear. Germline assignment: CDR1 SGHTA and CDR2 FQGNSA. The CDR3 sequence is 13 residues long. The CDR3 coding sequence is TGTGCCAGCAGCTTATCGTCTAACCATGGCTACACCTTC. Its protein is CASSLSSNHGYTF.

This clonotype was counted between two and nine times. The CDR3 reads CASSVSVGTSGRIYEQYF. The CDR3 DNA is TGCGCCAGCAGCGTAAGTGTCGGGACTAGCGGGAGGATATACGAGCAGTACTTC. The V and J genes are TRBV5-1 and TRBJ2-7; TRBD2 matches 15 bases. V gave up 4 bases and J gave up 4 bases; unmatched junction bases: 12. This CDR3 region has 18 residues. CDR1 SGHRS and CDR2 YFSETQ come from the germline V gene.

The table lists this clonotype with a few counts. The J gene is TRBJ1-2, the V gene TRBV12-3 or TRBV12-4, with TRBD1 identical over 10 bases. The CDR3 has 16 residues. The junction had 9 bases not matched to a gene; V was cut back by 5 bases and J by 3 bases. CDR3 DNA sequence: TGTGCCAGCAGTCCGGGACAGGGGAAATCGGACTATGGCTACACCTTC. Translation gives CASSPGQGKSDYGYTF.